This passage covers 27 T cell receptor beta chains from one sample sequenced in a study of cytomegalovirus exposure and HLA in healthy donors (dated by TCRdb to between 2016 and 2019). The method behind the library was the immunoSEQ multiplex PCR assay. A mixture of 60 forward primers for TCR Vbeta segments and 13 reverse primers for TCR Jbeta segments was used in the multiplex PCR. The source is immuneACCESS, and TCRdb retained only in-frame sequences with V and J called. Part of the clones is not carried over; for the studies checked, unresolved V genes explain less than half of this, and the remainder is unexplained. The sample records around 130,000 clones, over 60% of which are singletons. Over 0.9% of the sample comes from the top ten. The specimen sequenced was PBMCs. Every receptor here comes from a human donor in good health.

The genes are TRBV28 and TRBJ1-2, with 8 bases lining up with TRBD1. The V gene end was trimmed by 5 bases and the J gene end by 2 bases; junction bases not matched to a gene: 7. This CDR3 region has 15 residues. Germline CDR1 MDHEN, CDR2 SYDVKM. CDR3 sequence reads: CASSPGQGRNYGYTF. CDR3 nucleotide sequence: TGTGCCAGCAGTCCTGGACAGGGTCGGAACTATGGCTACACCTTC.

V and J are TRBV18 and TRBJ2-7; a possible D gene is TRBD1 (6 bases). With 9 bases removed from V and 0 bases from J, the gap between germline ends came to 12 bases. Germline V CDR1 and CDR2: KGHSH, LQKENI. The CDR3 loop spans 13 amino acids. The CDR3 is CASQGTDSYEQYF. CDR3 in DNA: TGTGCCAGTCAGGGGACCGACTCCTACGAGCAGTACTTC.

The CDR3 coding sequence is TGTGCCAGCACCCCGGACTCCCCCAGGTTGAGCTACGAGCAGTACTTC. Translating gives CASTPDSPRLSYEQYF. The chain carries TRBV7-2 and TRBJ2-7, with TRBD2 as a possible D gene (5 bases). CDR3 length: 16 residues. Germline CDR1 is SGHTA and CDR2 is FQGNSA. Trimming pared 7 bases from V and 3 bases from J, leaving 22 bases between.

The table lists this clone with a few counts. This chain joins TRBV10-3 and TRBJ1-1, with a tentative D call TRBD1 (5 bases). This CDR3 spans 14 amino acids. Germline V CDR1 and CDR2: ENHRY, SYGVKD. V dropped 4 bases and J dropped 7 bases, with 16 bases sitting between them. CDR3 sequence (DNA): TGTGCCATCAGTGTTTGGGAGGGGAGCGATGAAGCTTTCTTT. Translated, it gives CAISVWEGSDEAFF.

The chain links TRBV9 to TRBJ1-1; 7 bases line up with TRBD1. This CDR3 is built from 14 residues. Germline V gene data show CDR1 as SGDLS and CDR2 as YYNGEE. Trimming removed 7 bases from V and 0 bases from J; junction bases left unmatched: 6. CDR3 residues: CASGDSRMNTEAFF. As DNA, the CDR3 is TGTGCCAGCGGGGACAGCAGAATGAACACTGAAGCTTTCTTT.

The CDR3 DNA follows: TGCGCCAGCAGTGATAGGGGCGGCTCCTACGAGCAGTACTTC. Translation gives CASSDRGGSYEQYF. The V and J genes are TRBV10-2 and TRBJ2-7; tentatively, D is TRBD1 (5 bases). The V gene's germline CDR1 is WSHSY and CDR2 SAAADI. Trimming took off 3 bases at V and 0 bases at J, with 9 bases between the two ends. The CDR3 covers 14 residues.

Only a few counts were recorded for this clone. The genes are TRBV6-4 and TRBJ1-5, with unresolved D. The CDR3 consists of 15 residues. With 0 bases removed from V and 9 bases from J, the gap between germline ends came to 15 bases. CDR1 is MRHNA, CDR2 SNTAGT, per germline. CDR3 in amino acids: CASSDSRRVPMPQHF. The CDR3 DNA sequence: TGTGCCAGCAGTGACTCAAGGAGGGTCCCCATGCCCCAGCATTTT.

The J gene is TRBJ2-1, the V gene TRBV6-5, with 9 bases matching TRBD2. In germline, CDR1 is MNHEY, CDR2 SVGAGI. The V gene end was trimmed by 6 bases and the J gene end by 8 bases; junction bases not matched to a gene: 8. The CDR3 is made up of 14 amino acids. This CDR3 reads CASRLSSGNDEQFF. The CDR3 DNA reads as TGTGCCAGCAGACTATCTAGCGGGAACGATGAGCAGTTCTTC.

V and J are TRBV28 and TRBJ2-3, with 9 bases fitting TRBD2. This CDR3 spans 15 amino acids. Germline CDR1 reads MDHEN; CDR2 reads SYDVKM. V shed 3 bases and J 3 bases; nucleotides not matched to a gene: 4. CDR3 region: CASSLAGGATDTQYF. The CDR3 DNA sequence: TGTGCCAGCAGTTTGGCGGGGGGGGCGACAGATACGCAGTATTTT.

The genes are TRBV5-1 and TRBJ1-4; 8 bases fit TRBD1. The CDR3 runs 15 residues. From germline, CDR1 is SGHRS and CDR2 YFSETQ. The V segment lost 3 bases and the J segment 8 bases; nucleotides outside the gene matches: 9. DNA of the CDR3: TGCGCCAGCAGCTCCCCCGACAGGGGAGAGGAAAAACTGTTTTTT. This gives the protein CASSSPDRGEEKLFF.

V gene TRBV7-9 combines with J gene TRBJ1-5; TRBD1 matches at 8 bases. Germline V gene data show CDR1 as SEHNR and CDR2 as FQNEAQ (reference sequence). The CDR3 is 15 amino acids. Unmatched junction bases numbered 2, after V lost 4 bases and J lost 0 bases. The CDR3 bases are TGTGCCAGCAGCTCGCAGGGGGCTAGCAATCAGCCCCAGCATTTT. Its translation is CASSSQGASNQPQHF.

This chain links TRBV7-8 with TRBJ1-6, with D possibly TRBD1 on 5 matching bases. V lost 6 bases, J lost 13 bases, and 16 bases lay in between. This CDR3 contains 13 residues. CDR1 is SGHVS and CDR2 is FQNEAQ in the germline V gene. The CDR3 DNA is TGTGCCAGCAGTTTGCGGGGGGGTTCGCCCCTCCACTTT. Translated, it gives CASSLRGGSPLHF.

This chain joins TRBV27 and TRBJ1-1, with 9 bases aligning to TRBD1. The CDR3 has 17 amino acids. V dropped 5 bases and J dropped 2; count of bases not matched to a gene: 12. Germline CDR1 is MNHEY and CDR2 is SMNVEV (reference sequence). CDR3 sequence reads: CASSLTGGRAPNTEAFF. The CDR3 coding sequence is TGTGCCAGCAGTCTGACAGGGGGAAGGGCCCCTAACACTGAAGCTTTCTTT.

Concerning this clone itself: The junction shows a germline mismatch at one end, possibly a read error. The rearrangement joins TRBV4-1 to TRBJ1-5; D unclear. This CDR3 comprises 15 residues. Germline V lookup: CDR1 MGHRA, CDR2 YSYEKL. This chain's CDR3 is CASSQVVQNNQPQHF. The CDR3 nucleotides read TGTGCCAGCAGCCAAGTAGTACAGAACAATCAGCCCCAGCATTTT.

The table lists this clone with a few counts. This chain uses TRBV28 with TRBJ2-7, with TRBD2 as a possible D gene (6 bases). CDR3 size: 13 residues. V was shortened by 5 bases and J by 3 bases, with 11 bases between the two germline ends. Germline V gene data show CDR1 as MDHEN and CDR2 as SYDVKM. This CDR3 is CASSPGRGYEQYF. Here the CDR3 DNA reads TGTGCCAGCAGTCCGGGGCGGGGCTACGAGCAGTACTTC. Filled out from reference TRBV28 and TRBJ2-7, the complete variable domain reads DVKVTQSSRYLVKRTGEKVFLECVQDMDHENMFWYRQDPGLGLRLIYFSYDVKMKEKGDIPEGYSVSREKKERFSLILESASTNQTSMYLCASSPGRGYEQYFGPGTRLTVT.

The rearrangement uses TRBV15 and TRBJ2-2; D gene ambiguous. The CDR3 runs 14 residues. V dropped 1 base and J dropped 6 bases, with 9 bases sitting between them. Germline-derived CDR1 and CDR2 are LNHNV and YYDKDF (reference sequence). The CDR3 nucleotides are TGTGCCACCAGCAGAGTCGCACAGCCCGGGGAGCTGTTTTTT. Translating it yields CATSRVAQPGELFF.

This clone was detected only once. The rearrangement uses TRBV6-5 and TRBJ2-5; the D is unclear. The J call is uncertain, as TRBJ2-7 better fits the DNA end. Germline V gives CDR1 MNHEY, CDR2 SVGAGI. The CDR3 length is 16 residues. The CDR3 bases are TGTGCCAGCAGTTACTCGTCCAACCTACCTTCCTACGAGCAGTACTTC. Amino acid sequence: CASSYSSNLPSYEQYF.

The gene calls are TRBV7-8 and TRBJ2-3; D might be TRBD1 (5 bases). Germline V gene data show CDR1 as SGHVS and CDR2 as FQNEAQ. The CDR3 spans 14 residues. V lost 5 bases, J lost 2 bases, and 11 bases lay in between. The CDR3 bases are TGTGCCAGCAGCCCCAGGGCGGACACAGATACGCAGTATTTT. Translating it yields CASSPRADTDTQYF.

This clone turned up a few times. The chain joins TRBV28 to TRBJ2-7, with a weak D call TRBD1 (5 bases). The germline V and J ends were trimmed by 9 bases and 2 bases, with 14 bases remaining between them. Germline V gene sequence: CDR1 MDHEN, CDR2 SYDVKM. The CDR3 has 13 residues. CDR3 sequence: CASKDTVTYEQYF. CDR3 bases: TGTGCCAGTAAGGACACCGTAACCTACGAGCAGTACTTC.

The rearrangement joins TRBV2 to TRBJ2-7; 9 positions agree with TRBD1. The CDR3 contains 15 residues. Germline-derived CDR1 and CDR2 are SNHLY and FYNNEI. V shed 7 bases, J shed 0 bases, and the junction held 7 bases outside the gene matches. The CDR3 DNA sequence: TGTGCCAGCACCCCTCACAGGGGGCACTCCTACGAGCAGTACTTC. This sequence encodes CASTPHRGHSYEQYF.

The gene calls are TRBV5-6 and TRBJ2-1; perhaps TRBD2 as D (6 bases). CDR3 length: 16 residues. CDR1 SGHDT and CDR2 YYEEEE come from the germline V gene. The V end lost 0 bases, the J end lost 9 bases, and 19 bases lay between the germline ends. The CDR3 DNA reads as TGTGCCAGCAGCTTGGTGAGGGACTCGGGGTACGGTGAGCAGTTCTTC. This sequence encodes CASSLVRDSGYGEQFF.

Only one count was recorded for this clone. The gene calls are TRBV6-5 and TRBJ2-1; a possible D gene is TRBD1 (6 bases). Per germline, CDR1 MNHEY and CDR2 SVGAGI. Between the trimmed V and J ends, which lost 4 bases and 4 bases, there was a span of 11 bases. The CDR3 consists of 14 residues. CDR3 DNA: TGTGCCAGCAGTTTTTCAGGGGCGTACAATGAGCAGTTCTTC. It encodes CASSFSGAYNEQFF.

The V call is TRBV7-9, the J call TRBJ2-7, with TRBD1 matching 8 bases. This CDR3 has 15 residues. Germline values: CDR1 SEHNR, CDR2 FQNEAQ (reference sequence). J lost 3 bases, V lost 5 bases, and 9 bases had no gene match. CDR3 residues: CASSEPGQEDYEQYF. CDR3 DNA: TGTGCCAGCAGCGAACCGGGACAGGAGGACTACGAGCAGTACTTC.

This clone was seen a handful of times. The chain recombines TRBV2 with TRBJ2-7, with D possibly matching TRBD1 (5 bases). Germline loops: CDR1 SNHLY, CDR2 FYNNEI. CDR3 size: 14 residues. Trimming took off 2 bases at V and 2 bases at J, with 10 bases between the two ends. CDR3 residues: CASSERRETYEQYF. CDR3 sequence (DNA): TGTGCCAGCAGTGAACGCAGGGAAACCTACGAGCAGTACTTC.

The chain joins TRBV19 to TRBJ1-4; maybe TRBD1 (5 bases). CDR3 length equals 13 residues. The V and J ends lost 9 bases and 7 bases respectively, with 15 bases between them. Germline CDR1 and CDR2: LNHDA and SQIVND (reference sequence). CDR3 sequence reads: CASSQENAEKLFF. The CDR3, as DNA: TGTGCCAGCTCACAGGAAAACGCTGAAAAACTGTTTTTT.

The rearrangement uses TRBV7-9 and TRBJ2-3, with TRBD2 identical over 7 bases. The ends lost 3 bases at V and 0 bases at J; junction bases unmatched: 6. The CDR3 is made up of 16 amino acids. The germline CDR1 and CDR2 sequences are SEHNR and FQNEAQ (reference sequence). The CDR3 spells CASSFVGGKSTDTQYF. For the CDR3, the DNA is TGTGCCAGCAGCTTTGTGGGGGGGAAAAGCACAGATACGCAGTATTTT.

V gene TRBV2 combines with J gene TRBJ2-1; D is undetermined. Deletions cut 5 bases from V and 0 bases from J, with 8 bases between. The germline CDR1 and CDR2 sequences are SNHLY and FYNNEI. The CDR3 is made up of 14 amino acids. CDR3 in amino acids: CASSPPSSYNEQFF. In DNA, the CDR3 is TGTGCCAGCAGTCCCCCTAGCTCCTACAATGAGCAGTTCTTC.